Listed below are T cell receptor beta chains from one sample, sequenced in a study of blood T cell repertoires in COVID-19. Here immunoSEQ multiplex PCR was the method, and the copy in TCRdb shows in-frame clones only, minus some. The sample has fewer than 200,000 clones, around 89% seen once; the top ten hold 5% to 6.5%. Sample: peripheral blood. The receptors were sampled from a middle-aged man with active or convalescent COVID-19. Both conserved end residues are part of each CDR3. Each record gives: J gene, clone size, D gene, V gene, CDR3 protein, CDR3 DNA. The D gene is left open where the match is weak. Expanded clones are given a class, and other clones once, few, many or no size at all.

j_gene: TRBJ2-7
abundance: -
d_gene: -
v_gene: TRBV19
CDR3aa: CASSWGPSYEQYF
CDR3nt: TGTGCCAGTAGCTGGGGGCCCTCCTACGAGCAGTACTTC

j_gene: TRBJ1-3
abundance: -
d_gene: -
v_gene: TRBV18
CDR3aa: CASSPSREDTIYF
CDR3nt: TGTGCCAGCTCACCAAGCAGGGAAGACACCATATATTTT

j_gene: TRBJ1-2
abundance: once
d_gene: TRBD1
v_gene: TRBV5-4
CDR3aa: CASSFDRGNYGYTF
CDR3nt: TGTGCCAGCAGCTTCGACAGGGGGAACTATGGCTACACCTTC

j_gene: TRBJ2-7
abundance: -
d_gene: -
v_gene: TRBV20-1
CDR3aa: CSASAQNYEQYF
CDR3nt: TGCAGTGCTAGTGCACAGAATTACGAGCAGTACTTC

j_gene: TRBJ1-1
abundance: -
d_gene: TRBD1
v_gene: TRBV2
CDR3aa: CASSLRDSNTEAFF
CDR3nt: TGTGCCAGCAGTCTCCGGGACAGTAACACTGAAGCTTTCTTT

j_gene: TRBJ1-1
abundance: -
d_gene: TRBD1
v_gene: TRBV6-5
CDR3aa: CASSLDRVTEAFF
CDR3nt: TGTGCCAGCAGCTTAGACAGGGTAACTGAAGCTTTCTTT

j_gene: TRBJ2-5
abundance: -
d_gene: -
v_gene: TRBV5-1
CDR3aa: CASSRQGGAQETQYF
CDR3nt: TGCGCCAGCAGCCGACAAGGGGGGGCCCAAGAGACCCAGTACTTC

j_gene: TRBJ2-3
abundance: -
d_gene: -
v_gene: TRBV7-2
CDR3aa: CASSSRGRTSTDTQYF
CDR3nt: TGTGCCAGCAGCTCACGAGGCAGAACTAGCACAGATACGCAGTATTTT

j_gene: TRBJ2-5
abundance: -
d_gene: TRBD2
v_gene: TRBV5-1
CDR3aa: CASSLATSGETQYF
CDR3nt: TGCGCCAGCAGCTTGGCAACTAGCGGGGAGACCCAGTACTTC

j_gene: TRBJ2-1
abundance: -
d_gene: -
v_gene: TRBV7-9
CDR3aa: CASSSPGAGSHNEQFF
CDR3nt: TGTGCCAGCAGCTCACCTGGTGCGGGGAGTCACAATGAGCAGTTCTTC

j_gene: TRBJ1-1
abundance: -
d_gene: TRBD1
v_gene: TRBV7-2
CDR3aa: CASNNYGTEGEAFF
CDR3nt: TGTGCCAGCAACAACTACGGGACAGAAGGAGAAGCTTTCTTT

j_gene: TRBJ1-2
abundance: -
d_gene: -
v_gene: TRBV5-1
CDR3aa: CASSLPPNPGYTF
CDR3nt: TGCGCCAGCAGCTTGCCCCCTAATCCTGGCTACACCTTC

j_gene: TRBJ2-7
abundance: -
d_gene: TRBD1
v_gene: TRBV5-1
CDR3aa: CASSRRQGTYEQYF
CDR3nt: TGCGCCAGCAGCCGGCGACAGGGAACCTACGAGCAGTACTTC

j_gene: TRBJ2-5
abundance: -
d_gene: -
v_gene: TRBV11-1
CDR3aa: CASSLVRGWQETQYF
CDR3nt: TGTGCCAGCAGCTTAGTTCGGGGTTGGCAAGAGACCCAGTACTTC

j_gene: TRBJ2-5
abundance: -
d_gene: TRBD2
v_gene: TRBV9
CDR3aa: CASSVLAGGGETQYF
CDR3nt: TGTGCCAGCAGCGTACTAGCGGGAGGAGGGGAGACCCAGTACTTC

j_gene: TRBJ2-7
abundance: -
d_gene: TRBD1
v_gene: TRBV7-6
CDR3aa: CASSQFADRGGSYEQYF
CDR3nt: TGTGCCAGCAGCCAATTCGCAGACAGGGGGGGGTCCTACGAGCAGTACTTC

j_gene: TRBJ1-2
abundance: -
d_gene: -
v_gene: TRBV24-1
CDR3aa: CATPVSYGYTF
CDR3nt: TGTGCCACCCCGGTCTCCTATGGCTACACCTTC

j_gene: TRBJ2-7
abundance: -
d_gene: TRBD2
v_gene: TRBV29-1
CDR3aa: CSVGASGTYEQYF
CDR3nt: TGCAGCGTTGGGGCTAGCGGGACCTACGAGCAGTACTTC

j_gene: TRBJ1-1
abundance: many
d_gene: -
v_gene: TRBV15
CDR3aa: CATSRDPGADTEAFF
CDR3nt: TGTGCCACCAGCAGAGATCCAGGGGCGGACACTGAAGCTTTCTTT

j_gene: TRBJ2-1
abundance: -
d_gene: TRBD1
v_gene: TRBV19
CDR3aa: CASSPGTGGFGEQFF
CDR3nt: TGTGCCAGTAGCCCCGGGACAGGGGGATTCGGTGAGCAGTTCTTC

j_gene: TRBJ1-1
abundance: -
d_gene: TRBD1
v_gene: TRBV5-8
CDR3aa: CASSLYRTGGNEAFF
CDR3nt: TGTGCCAGCAGCTTGTACAGGACAGGGGGAAATGAAGCTTTCTTT

j_gene: TRBJ1-3
abundance: -
d_gene: -
v_gene: TRBV6-6
CDR3aa: CASRPGTSFSGNTIYF
CDR3nt: TGTGCCAGCAGACCCGGGACATCGTTCTCTGGAAACACCATATATTTT

j_gene: TRBJ1-4
abundance: -
d_gene: -
v_gene: TRBV7-9
CDR3aa: CASSLWLRVATNEKLFF
CDR3nt: TGTGCCAGCAGCTTATGGTTGCGGGTTGCAACTAATGAAAAACTGTTTTTT

j_gene: TRBJ2-2
abundance: -
d_gene: -
v_gene: TRBV10-3
CDR3aa: CAISPGGRNTGELFF
CDR3nt: TGTGCCATCAGTCCAGGAGGGCGGAACACCGGGGAGCTGTTTTTT

j_gene: TRBJ2-2
abundance: -
d_gene: TRBD2
v_gene: TRBV6-5
CDR3aa: CASSYITSGTGELFF
CDR3nt: TGTGCCAGCAGTTATATAACTAGCGGAACCGGGGAGCTGTTTTTT

j_gene: TRBJ2-7
abundance: -
d_gene: TRBD2
v_gene: TRBV30
CDR3aa: CALSTGLAGHYEQYF
CDR3nt: TGTGCCTTGAGCACGGGACTAGCGGGACACTACGAGCAGTACTTC

j_gene: TRBJ2-1
abundance: -
d_gene: -
v_gene: TRBV10-3
CDR3aa: CAIAGSSYNEQFF
CDR3nt: TGTGCCATCGCCGGGAGCTCCTACAATGAGCAGTTCTTC

j_gene: TRBJ1-6
abundance: few
d_gene: TRBD1
v_gene: TRBV27
CDR3aa: CASSTQPPETGGGSPLHF
CDR3nt: TGTGCCAGCAGTACCCAACCTCCAGAGACAGGGGGTGGATCACCCCTCCACTTT

j_gene: TRBJ1-1
abundance: -
d_gene: -
v_gene: TRBV15
CDR3aa: CATSKTTGSTEAFF
CDR3nt: TGTGCCACCAGCAAAACTACAGGGTCCACTGAAGCTTTCTTT

j_gene: TRBJ2-7
abundance: -
d_gene: TRBD2
v_gene: TRBV9
CDR3aa: CASSVATSGSHEQYF
CDR3nt: TGTGCCAGCAGCGTAGCTACTAGCGGGAGCCACGAGCAGTACTTC

j_gene: TRBJ2-5
abundance: -
d_gene: TRBD1
v_gene: TRBV5-6
CDR3aa: CASSMGRDRFSETQYF
CDR3nt: TGTGCCAGCAGCATGGGACGGGACAGGTTTTCGGAGACCCAGTACTTC

j_gene: TRBJ2-7
abundance: -
d_gene: TRBD2
v_gene: TRBV13
CDR3aa: CASSSGIQTSGRPLYEQYF
CDR3nt: TGTGCCAGCAGCTCTGGGATACAGACTAGCGGGAGGCCCCTCTACGAGCAGTACTTC

j_gene: TRBJ1-6
abundance: -
d_gene: -
v_gene: TRBV19
CDR3aa: CASSIRGENSPLHF
CDR3nt: TGTGCCAGTAGTATACGGGGTGAGAATTCACCCCTCCACTTT

j_gene: TRBJ1-2
abundance: -
d_gene: -
v_gene: TRBV6-1
CDR3aa: CASSEGPWGYTF
CDR3nt: TGTGCCAGCAGTGAAGGGCCATGGGGCTACACCTTC

j_gene: TRBJ2-3
abundance: -
d_gene: -
v_gene: TRBV28
CDR3aa: CASRTRGTDTQYF
CDR3nt: TGTGCCAGCAGAACGCGAGGCACAGATACGCAGTATTTT

j_gene: TRBJ2-3
abundance: -
d_gene: -
v_gene: TRBV7-6
CDR3aa: CASSPTRRAGSTDTQYF
CDR3nt: TGTGCCAGCAGCCCAACGAGGAGGGCGGGGAGCACAGATACGCAGTATTTT

j_gene: TRBJ1-4
abundance: -
d_gene: -
v_gene: TRBV29-1
CDR3aa: CSVELGRDEKLFF
CDR3nt: TGCAGCGTTGAATTGGGGAGGGATGAAAAACTGTTTTTT

j_gene: TRBJ2-3
abundance: -
d_gene: TRBD2
v_gene: TRBV7-3
CDR3aa: CASSPLSGGSTDTQYF
CDR3nt: TGTGCCAGCAGCCCATTGAGCGGGGGGAGCACAGATACGCAGTATTTT

j_gene: TRBJ2-6
abundance: -
d_gene: TRBD1
v_gene: TRBV16
CDR3aa: CASSPWGQRSSGANVLTF
CDR3nt: TGTGCCAGCAGCCCCTGGGGACAGCGCTCCTCTGGGGCCAACGTCCTGACTTTC

j_gene: TRBJ1-1
abundance: -
d_gene: -
v_gene: TRBV6-2/TRBV6-3
CDR3aa: CASSSPPGSTFF
CDR3nt: TGTGCCAGCAGTTCCCCACCAGGATCCACTTTCTTT

j_gene: TRBJ2-3
abundance: once
d_gene: TRBD2
v_gene: TRBV3-1/TRBV3-2
CDR3aa: CASSLGLAGNTDTQYF
CDR3nt: TGTGCCAGCAGCCTCGGACTAGCGGGGAACACAGATACGCAGTATTTT

j_gene: TRBJ2-3
abundance: -
d_gene: TRBD2
v_gene: TRBV6-4
CDR3aa: CASSATGTSGGAGADTQYF
CDR3nt: TGTGCCAGCAGCGCCACCGGGACTAGCGGGGGGGCCGGAGCAGATACGCAGTATTTT

j_gene: TRBJ2-3
abundance: -
d_gene: -
v_gene: TRBV14
CDR3aa: CASSQDKGPGGTDTQYF
CDR3nt: TGTGCCAGCAGCCAAGATAAAGGACCGGGGGGCACAGATACGCAGTATTTT

j_gene: TRBJ2-1
abundance: -
d_gene: -
v_gene: TRBV5-5
CDR3aa: CASRAGTGSYNEQFF
CDR3nt: TGTGCCAGCAGGGCCGGGACTGGATCCTACAATGAGCAGTTCTTC

j_gene: TRBJ2-2
abundance: -
d_gene: TRBD2
v_gene: TRBV10-3
CDR3aa: CAIGTSGTGELFF
CDR3nt: TGTGCCATCGGGACTAGCGGTACCGGGGAGCTGTTTTTT

j_gene: TRBJ2-4
abundance: -
d_gene: TRBD2
v_gene: TRBV2
CDR3aa: CASSPLAGGPLNIQYF
CDR3nt: TGTGCCAGCAGCCCTCTAGCGGGAGGGCCGTTGAACATTCAGTACTTC

j_gene: TRBJ1-6
abundance: -
d_gene: TRBD1
v_gene: TRBV27
CDR3aa: CASSLSNLQGKRSPLHF
CDR3nt: TGTGCCAGCAGTTTATCCAACCTACAGGGGAAACGTTCACCCCTCCACTTT